These 21 T cell receptor beta chains originate from one sample sequenced in a study of blood T cell repertoires in COVID-19. This table comes from immunoSEQ multiplex PCR, and its TCRdb copy is limited to in-frame clones, with some not included. The table lists about 190,000 clones, around four fifths of them singletons. Sequences were obtained from peripheral blood. These receptors were obtained from a human donor in a cohort sampled during active COVID-19.

For this clone: This same CDR3 is encoded by further DNA sequences in the sample. This chain joins TRBV5-6 and TRBJ2-2; D is perhaps TRBD1 (5 bases). Trimming left V 0 bases short and J 6 bases short, with 9 bases between. The CDR3 is 14 amino acids. Looked up from germline, CDR1 is SGHDT and CDR2 is YYEEEE. CDR3 DNA: TGTGCCAGCAGCTTGGCAGGGTACCCCGGGGAGCTGTTTTTT. Residues: CASSLAGYPGELFF.

V gene TRBV10-1 combines with J gene TRBJ1-5; D is possibly TRBD1 (6 bases). Trimming removed 10 bases from V and 5 bases from J, with 12 bases in between. CDR1 WNHNN and CDR2 SYGVQD come from the germline V gene (reference sequence). The length of the CDR3 is 12 residues. This chain's CDR3 is CAISGVHQPQHF. The DNA for the CDR3 is TGCGCCATCTCAGGGGTACATCAGCCCCAGCATTTT.

The chain links TRBV11-2 to TRBJ2-5; 7 nucleotides line up with TRBD1. Per germline, CDR1 SGHAT and CDR2 FQNNGV. Losses at the gene ends were 5 bases for V and 1 base for J; bases not matched to a gene: 13. The CDR3 contains 17 residues. The CDR3 is CASSHQGDSRVQETQYF. CDR3 coding DNA: TGTGCCAGCAGCCATCAGGGGGACAGCCGCGTCCAAGAGACCCAGTACTTC.

This rearrangement joins TRBV6-1 to TRBJ2-7, with D perhaps TRBD2 (6 bases). Trimming stripped 6 bases from V and 4 bases from J, with 10 bases between. The CDR3 totals 12 residues. The germline gives CDR1 MNHNS, CDR2 SASEGT. CDR3 coding DNA: TGTGCCAGCAGCCGGGACTTTTACGAGCAGTACGTC. This gives the protein CASSRDFYEQYV.

The chain is built from TRBV5-1 and TRBJ2-2; 15 nucleotides match TRBD2. The germline V gene encodes CDR1 SGHRS and CDR2 YFSETQ. The CDR3 has 17 residues. J gave up 4 bases and V 7 bases, and 8 bases lay outside the gene matches. Written as DNA, the CDR3 is TGCGCCAGCGGCGGACTAGCGGGGGGGTATGGCACCGGGGAGCTGTTTTTT. This codes for CASGGLAGGYGTGELFF.

In regard to this clone: The junction differs from germline at one of its ends, possibly a read error. CDR3 region: CSAFEGVAMSF. CDR3 DNA: TGCAGTGCTTTTGAGGGAGTAGCGATGTCCTTC. The chain couples TRBV20-1 to TRBJ1-2; D is undetermined. The V gene's germline CDR1 is DFQATT and CDR2 SNEGSKA (reference sequence). The CDR3 is made up of 11 amino acids.

The V call is TRBV27, the J call TRBJ2-2; D unresolved. CDR1 and CDR2 from the germline V gene are MNHEY and SMNVEV (reference sequence). There are 12 residues in the CDR3. The V end lost 5 bases, the J end lost 4 bases, and 5 bases lay between the germline ends. In DNA, the CDR3 is TGTGCCAGCAGTCTCGGCACCGGGGAGCTGTTTTTT. Its protein is CASSLGTGELFF.

V gene TRBV7-3 combines with J gene TRBJ1-4; D is uncertain. V was shortened by 2 bases and J by 8 bases, with 18 bases between the two germline ends. Germline V gives CDR1 SGHTA, CDR2 FQGTGA. The CDR3 spans 16 residues. CDR3 nucleotide sequence: TGTGCCAGCAGCTTACTAGTGACCATCGAGGGCGAAAAACTGTTTTTT. It codes for CASSLLVTIEGEKLFF.

The J gene is TRBJ1-3, the V gene TRBV6-6; D is possibly TRBD1 (6 bases). Trimming left V 5 bases short and J 1 base short, with 18 bases between. The germline CDR1 and CDR2 sequences are MNHNY and SVGAGI (reference sequence). There are 17 residues in the CDR3. This chain's CDR3 is CASSPPSGQSSGNTIYF. The CDR3 DNA reads as TGTGCCAGCAGTCCACCGTCAGGACAGAGTTCTGGAAACACCATATATTTT.

The chain combines TRBV5-1 with TRBJ1-4, with a weak D call TRBD1 (6 bases). CDR1 is SGHRS and CDR2 is YFSETQ in the germline V gene. The CDR3 runs 15 residues. Trimming took 2 bases from V and 7 from J, leaving 15 bases between them. This chain's CDR3 is CASSLQGFGGEKLFF. For the CDR3, the DNA is TGCGCCAGCAGCTTACAGGGCTTTGGGGGTGAAAAACTGTTTTTT.

This chain joins TRBV5-4 and TRBJ2-1; 12 positions agree with TRBD2. CDR3 size: 14 residues. The ends lost 4 bases at V and 7 bases at J; junction bases unmatched: 3. CDR1 is SGHNT, CDR2 YYREEE, per germline (reference sequence). The CDR3 DNA sequence: TGTGCCAGCAGCCTAACTAGCGGGAGGAATGAGCAGTTCTTC. This codes for CASSLTSGRNEQFF. Using reference TRBV5-4 and TRBJ2-1 for the parts outside the CDR3, the full variable domain is ETGVTQSPTHLIKTRGQQVTLRCSSQSGHNTVSWYQQALGQGPQFIFQYYREEENGRGNFPPRFSGLQFPNYSSELNVNALELDDSALYLCASSLTSGRNEQFFGPGTRLTVL.

This clone was detected only a few times. This sequence joins TRBV10-3 and TRBJ2-3; 14 nucleotides agree with TRBD2. The V segment lost 10 bases and the J segment 3 bases; nucleotides outside the gene matches: 6. The CDR3 has 15 amino acids. CDR1 is ENHRY and CDR2 is SYGVKD in the germline V gene. DNA of the CDR3: TGTGCCACAGGACTAGCGGGAGGTGAGACAGATACGCAGTATTTT. Its protein product is CATGLAGGETDTQYF.

Points on this clone: One junction end disagrees with the germline gene, perhaps due to a read error. The CDR3 spells CASSHSGQGSYGYTF. The CDR3 region has the DNA TGTGCCAGCAGTCACTCGGGACAGGGGAGCTATGGCTACACCTTC. The V gene is TRBV6-6, the J gene TRBJ1-2, with TRBD1 identical over 10 bases. The CDR3 extends over 15 amino acids. In germline, CDR1 is MNHNY, CDR2 SVGAGI (reference sequence).

The chain uses TRBV7-2 and TRBJ1-5, with D unresolved. CDR3 length: 13 amino acids. V shed 3 bases and J shed 7 bases, with 10 bases lying between them. CDR1 SGHTA and CDR2 FQGNSA come from the germline V gene. The CDR3 coding sequence is TGTGCCAGCAGCTTCCGGGGAGGACAGCCCCAGCATTTT. Encoded protein: CASSFRGGQPQHF.

The chain joins TRBV28 to TRBJ1-5; 7 nucleotides agree with TRBD1. The CDR3 loop spans 16 amino acids. Trimming cost V 4 bases and J 1 base; bases outside gene matches: 7. The germline V gene has CDR1 MDHEN and CDR2 SYDVKM. The CDR3 DNA reads TGTGCCAGCAGTTCCACAGGGGTTTGGAGCAATCAGCCCCAGCATTTT. This codes for CASSSTGVWSNQPQHF.

J is TRBJ2-2 and V is TRBV3-1 (or the pseudogene TRBV3-2), with D possibly TRBD2 on 6 matching bases. CDR3 length: 18 residues. Looked up from germline, CDR1 is LGHDT and CDR2 is YNNKEL (reference sequence). The V gene lost 0 bases and the J gene lost 7 bases, with 21 bases spanning the gap. The CDR3, as DNA: TGTGCCAGCAGCCAAGATCCCCTCGGGGGAGGACGCGTCGGGGAGCTGTTTTTT. Protein: CASSQDPLGGGRVGELFF.

This chain connects TRBV5-1 to TRBJ2-3; D is undetermined. Per germline, CDR1 SGHRS and CDR2 YFSETQ. Trimming shortened V by 0 bases and J by 2 bases, and 7 bases separated the two germline ends. The CDR3 has 14 residues. This CDR3 reads CASSLGRPTDTQYF. The CDR3 nucleotides read TGCGCCAGCAGCTTGGGGCGGCCCACAGATACGCAGTATTTT.

The chain couples TRBV19 to TRBJ2-3, with D maybe TRBD1 (6 bases). Germline CDR1 is LNHDA and CDR2 is SQIVND (reference sequence). CDR3 length equals 14 residues. V was cut by 2 bases and J by 3 bases, with 9 bases left in between. The CDR3 DNA reads as TGTGCCAGTAGTATACAGGGGTGGACAGATACGCAGTATTTT. It specifies CASSIQGWTDTQYF.

V and J are TRBV7-9 and TRBJ1-1; no firm D call. The germline gives CDR1 SEHNR, CDR2 FQNEAQ (reference sequence). This CDR3 has 13 amino acids. V gave up 3 bases and J gave up 8 bases, with 13 bases separating them. This chain's CDR3 is CASSLDRDGEAFF. The CDR3 DNA follows: TGTGCCAGCAGCTTGGACCGGGATGGGGAAGCTTTCTTT.

V gene TRBV11-3 combines with J gene TRBJ2-1, with 7 bases matching TRBD1. The germline V gene encodes CDR1 SGHNT and CDR2 YENEEA. The CDR3 loop spans 15 amino acids. With 4 bases clipped from V and 2 bases from J, the junction kept 5 bases outside the gene matches. The CDR3 region has the DNA TGTGCCAGCAGCTCCCGGACAGGAACCTACAATGAGCAGTTCTTC. Protein: CASSSRTGTYNEQFF.

The chain is built from TRBV10-3 and TRBJ1-2, with 7 bases that match TRBD1. The germline V gene encodes CDR1 ENHRY and CDR2 SYGVKD. Trimming removed 2 bases from V and 4 bases from J; junction bases left unmatched: 7. CDR3 size: 15 residues. Here the CDR3 reads CAISETDRAFYGYTF. In DNA form, the CDR3 reads TGTGCCATCAGTGAGACCGACAGGGCCTTCTATGGCTACACCTTC.